Presented here are 27 T cell receptor beta chains from one specimen sequenced in a study of TIL therapy for anti-PD-1-resistant metastatic lung cancer. Sequencing used immunoSEQ v3. TCRdb keeps only in-frame clones here, not all; method: immunoSEQ multiplex PCR. This table has some 37,000 clones, 70% to 75% appearing once. Time point noted: pre-treatment sample, taken before nivolumab and TIL therapy. Sequencing used blood, obtained at baseline. These receptors were collected from a person aged 25-80 years with non-small cell lung cancer.

The chain couples TRBV27 to TRBJ2-3, with 9 positions matching TRBD2. Germline loops: CDR1 MNHEY, CDR2 SMNVEV (reference sequence). The J segment lost 6 bases and the V segment lost 7 bases, leaving 14 bases of the junction unmatched. This CDR3 has 16 amino acids. The CDR3 reads CASKLLAGPTHDTQYF. DNA for the CDR3: TGTGCCAGCAAATTGCTAGCGGGGCCCACCCACGATACGCAGTATTTT.

The table lists this clone with a few counts. Written as DNA, the CDR3 is TGTGCCAGCGGCCTAGGGACGGAAGACGTCTATGGCTACACCTTC. Translation gives CASGLGTEDVYGYTF. The V call is TRBV5-4, the J call TRBJ1-2; D perhaps matches TRBD1 (5 bases). This CDR3 comprises 15 residues. Trimming took off 7 bases at V and 4 bases at J, with 20 bases between the two ends. Germline assignment: CDR1 SGHNT and CDR2 YYREEE (reference sequence).

This rearrangement joins TRBV15 to TRBJ2-7; a possible D gene is TRBD1 (6 bases). Trimming removed 0 bases from V and 7 bases from J, with 13 bases in between. Germline V gene sequence: CDR1 LNHNV, CDR2 YYDKDF (reference sequence). This CDR3 region has 14 residues. CDR3 in DNA: TGTGCCACCAGCAGAGACCCCGAAACAGGGGAGCAGTACTTC. Its protein is CATSRDPETGEQYF.

This clone was detected only once. This chain uses TRBV9 with TRBJ2-1, with 14 bases lining up with TRBD2. The germline V gene encodes CDR1 SGDLS and CDR2 YYNGEE. V gave up 2 bases and J gave up 8 bases; unmatched junction bases: 3. This CDR3 is built from 15 residues. The CDR3 bases are TGTGCCAGCAGCGTTACGGGACTAGCGGGAGATGAGCAGTTCTTC. This encodes CASSVTGLAGDEQFF.

This chain links TRBV30 with TRBJ2-1; the match to TRBD1 covers 10 bases. Germline V gene sequence: CDR1 GTSNPN, CDR2 SVGIG (reference sequence). V dropped 4 bases and J dropped 5; count of bases not matched to a gene: 8. The CDR3 covers 15 residues. The CDR3 region is CAWIDRGRGHNEQFF. For the CDR3, the DNA is TGTGCCTGGATAGACAGGGGGCGAGGCCACAATGAGCAGTTCTTC.

The chain employs TRBV6-6 and TRBJ2-1, with D perhaps assigned TRBD1 or TRBD2 (5 bases each). Germline-derived CDR1 and CDR2 are MNHNY and SVGAGI (reference sequence). V gave up 2 bases and J gave up 4 bases, with 12 bases separating them. The CDR3 has 15 residues. CDR3 loop: CASSYRDPGYNEQFF. CDR3 in DNA: TGTGCCAGCAGTTACCGGGACCCGGGGTACAATGAGCAGTTCTTC.

V gene TRBV7-9 combines with J gene TRBJ1-1; tentatively, D is TRBD1 (6 bases). Germline lookup yields CDR1 SEHNR and CDR2 FQNEAQ (reference sequence). CDR3 length equals 12 residues. The V and J ends lost 8 bases and 5 bases respectively, with 12 bases between them. For the CDR3, the DNA is TGTGCCAGCGAGTTAAGGGGGACTGAAGCTTTCTTT. Its translation: CASELRGTEAFF.

The chain carries TRBV7-9 and TRBJ2-7; perhaps TRBD1 as D (6 bases). The CDR3 consists of 12 residues. Trimming removed 5 bases at V and 4 bases at J, with 9 bases between. Germline lookup yields CDR1 SEHNR and CDR2 FQNEAQ (reference sequence). DNA for the CDR3: TGTGCCAGCAGCGCGGACAGATACGAGCAGTACTTC. Residues: CASSADRYEQYF. The complete variable domain, with remaining parts taken from reference TRBV7-9 and TRBJ2-7, reads DTGVSQNPRHKITKRGQNVTFRCDPISEHNRLYWYRQTLGQGPEFLTYFQNEAQLEKSRLLSDRFSAERPKGSFSTLEIQRTEQGDSAMYLCASSADRYEQYFGPGTRLTVT.

The V gene is TRBV14, the J gene TRBJ1-2; TRBD1 matches at 7 bases. There are 16 residues in the CDR3. Germline V gene lookup returns CDR1 SGHDN and CDR2 FVKESK. With 4 bases clipped from V and 4 bases from J, the junction kept 12 bases outside the gene matches. Written as DNA, the CDR3 is TGTGCCAGCAGCCCGACAGGGATCCGCTTCTTCTATGGCTACACCTTC. Its translation: CASSPTGIRFFYGYTF.

The CDR3 sequence: CASSLKGQGNEKLFF. As DNA, the CDR3 is TGTGCCAGCAGCTTGAAGGGACAGGGGAATGAAAAACTGTTTTTT. The V call is TRBV5-4, the J call TRBJ1-4; 10 nucleotides match TRBD1. V lost 1 base and J lost 5; bases outside the gene matches: 2. CDR3 length: 15 residues. The V gene's germline CDR1 is SGHNT and CDR2 YYREEE (reference sequence).

The CDR3 DNA is TGTGCCAGCGGGGGAGGACAGCGAAATCAGCCCCAGCATTTT. Protein sequence: CASGGGQRNQPQHF. This chain uses TRBV28 with TRBJ1-5, with a possible D match to TRBD1 (6 bases). The V and J ends lost 8 bases and 4 bases respectively, with 15 bases between them. Germline CDR1 reads MDHEN; CDR2 reads SYDVKM. The CDR3 sequence is 14 residues long.

The rearrangement joins TRBV5-5 to TRBJ2-1, with a weak D call TRBD2 (5 bases). Germline loops: CDR1 SGHKS, CDR2 YYEKEE (reference sequence). The CDR3 loop spans 12 amino acids. Trimming left V 6 bases short and J 8 bases short, with 12 bases between. CDR3 in DNA: TGTGCCAGCATCCGGACTGAGTATGAGCAGTTCTTC. Amino acids: CASIRTEYEQFF.

V gene TRBV18 combines with J gene TRBJ2-4, with a possible D match to TRBD2 (5 bases). V shed 5 bases and J shed 8 bases, with 19 bases lying between them. CDR3 length: 15 residues. Germline V gives CDR1 KGHSH, CDR2 LQKENI. This CDR3 reads CASSAAEGSIYIQYF. The CDR3 coding sequence is TGTGCCAGCTCAGCCGCCGAGGGAAGTATTTACATTCAGTACTTC.

The chain is built from TRBV4-2 and TRBJ2-3, with 8 bases lining up with TRBD1. The CDR3 extends over 18 amino acids. The V and J ends lost 0 bases and 3 bases, in that order; junction bases with no gene match: 11. Germline V gives CDR1 LGHNA, CDR2 YNFKEQ. CDR3 amino acids: CASSQDGGTGAQTDTQYF. The CDR3 DNA reads TGTGCCAGCAGCCAAGATGGTGGGACAGGTGCACAAACAGATACGCAGTATTTT.

Here the CDR3 DNA reads TGTGCCAGCAGCAAAGGTAGACAGGTGAGCTCTGGAAACACCATATATTTT. This gives the protein CASSKGRQVSSGNTIYF. This sequence joins TRBV21-1 and TRBJ1-3; the table gives TRBD1 as D, unverified against the DNA. TRBV21-1 is a known pseudogene. This CDR3 contains 17 residues.

This chain joins TRBV5-1 and TRBJ2-1; 9 bases fit TRBD2. This CDR3 has 15 amino acids. The V and J ends lost 4 bases and 6 bases, in that order; junction bases with no gene match: 8. From germline, CDR1 is SGHRS and CDR2 YFSETQ. The CDR3 coding sequence is TGCGCCAGCAGCGCTGGACTAGCGAGGGTCAATGAGCAGTTCTTC. Translating it yields CASSAGLARVNEQFF.

This chain uses TRBV6-5 with TRBJ1-2; D unclear. Trimming cost V 2 bases and J 7 bases, with 11 bases left between them. Looked up from germline, CDR1 is MNHEY and CDR2 is SVGAGI. The CDR3 totals 13 residues. The CDR3, as DNA: TGTGCCAGCAGTTACGATGGTTTATTTGGCTACACCTTC. Its translation is CASSYDGLFGYTF.

This clone was counted a few times. This chain joins TRBV4-2 and TRBJ2-1; TRBD2 agrees at 12 bases. The V segment lost 1 base and the J segment 4 bases; nucleotides outside the gene matches: 8. The CDR3 consists of 18 residues. The germline V gene has CDR1 LGHNA and CDR2 YNFKEQ. The CDR3, as DNA: TGTGCCAGCAGCCAAGGTACGGCTAGCGGGGGGGTATACAATGAGCAGTTCTTC. Residues: CASSQGTASGGVYNEQFF.

The rearrangement links TRBV28 to TRBJ2-5; 7 nucleotides match TRBD1. The trim removed 2 bases at V and 0 bases at J, leaving 3 bases unmatched. Germline V gives CDR1 MDHEN, CDR2 SYDVKM. The CDR3 is made up of 15 amino acids. In DNA, the CDR3 is TGTGCCAGCAGTTTAGGGGACAGTCACCAAGAGACCCAGTACTTC. Its protein product is CASSLGDSHQETQYF. Filled out from reference TRBV28 and TRBJ2-5, the complete variable domain reads DVKVTQSSRYLVKRTGEKVFLECVQDMDHENMFWYRQDPGLGLRLIYFSYDVKMKEKGDIPEGYSVSREKKERFSLILESASTNQTSMYLCASSLGDSHQETQYFGPGTRLLVL.

This chain's CDR3 is CSAAPSTDTQYF. The CDR3 coding sequence is TGCAGCGCGGCCCCGTCCACAGATACGCAGTATTTT. This chain joins TRBV29-1 and TRBJ2-3; D remains unclear. The CDR3 is 12 residues long. Trimming shortened V by 7 bases and J by 2 bases, and 10 bases separated the two germline ends. The germline gives CDR1 SQVTM, CDR2 ANQGSEA.

The chain is built from TRBV6-5 and TRBJ1-2; 8 nucleotides agree with TRBD1. From germline, CDR1 is MNHEY and CDR2 SVGAGI. This CDR3 region has 13 residues. V gave up 7 bases and J gave up 5 bases; unmatched junction bases: 6. The CDR3 loop reads CASMEQGVYGYTF. The CDR3 DNA sequence: TGTGCCAGCATGGAACAGGGGGTTTATGGCTACACCTTC.

The chain uses TRBV5-1 and TRBJ2-1; 10 bases align to TRBD2. The CDR3 consists of 17 residues. Germline V gives CDR1 SGHRS, CDR2 YFSETQ. V shed 4 bases and J 1 base; nucleotides not matched to a gene: 8. The CDR3: CASSRSVAGGSYNEQFF. The CDR3 DNA reads TGCGCCAGCAGCCGGTCCGTAGCGGGAGGTTCCTACAATGAGCAGTTCTTC.

This chain connects TRBV5-1 to TRBJ1-5, with a possible D match to TRBD1 (6 bases). This CDR3 is built from 15 residues. Looked up from germline, CDR1 is SGHRS and CDR2 is YFSETQ. V was shortened by 0 bases and J by 7 bases, with 14 bases between the two germline ends. CDR3 DNA: TGCGCCAGCAGCTTGGAACAGGGAGTAGACCAGCCCCAGCATTTT. It translates to CASSLEQGVDQPQHF.

The V call is TRBV6-6, the J call TRBJ2-7; D gene ambiguous. Trimming cost V 4 bases and J 3 bases, with 16 bases left between them. Germline V gene data show CDR1 as MNHNY and CDR2 as SVGAGI (reference sequence). The CDR3 covers 15 residues. The CDR3: CASSSPTLGSYEQYF. The CDR3 coding sequence is TGTGCCAGCAGTTCCCCCACCTTAGGCAGCTACGAGCAGTACTTC.

V usage is TRBV30 and J usage is TRBJ1-3; 9 nucleotides agree with TRBD1. Looked up from germline, CDR1 is GTSNPN and CDR2 is SVGIG (reference sequence). Trimming at V came to 4 bases and at J to 0 bases, leaving 10 bases not matched to a gene. The CDR3 spans 17 residues. The CDR3 nucleotides read TGTGCCTGGATGGGGACAGGGAGAAGGAACTCTGGAAACACCATATATTTT. Amino acids: CAWMGTGRRNSGNTIYF.

CDR3 nucleotides: TGTGCCAGCAGTTTATCGTCTTTGGGACAGGGGGTTCAAGAGACCCAGTACTTC. Translation gives CASSLSSLGQGVQETQYF. V is TRBV27 and J is TRBJ2-5, with 11 nucleotides matching TRBD1. Germline assignment: CDR1 MNHEY and CDR2 SMNVEV (reference sequence). CDR3 length: 18 amino acids. J gave up 2 bases and V 0 bases, and 8 bases lay outside the gene matches.

This sequence joins TRBV28 and TRBJ2-2; 8 bases match TRBD2. The V gene end was trimmed by 7 bases and the J gene end by 4 bases; junction bases not matched to a gene: 8. There are 15 residues in the CDR3. Germline lookup yields CDR1 MDHEN and CDR2 SYDVKM. This CDR3 is CASTAGGRVTGELFF. The DNA for the CDR3 is TGTGCCAGCACCGCGGGGGGACGGGTCACCGGGGAGCTGTTTTTT.